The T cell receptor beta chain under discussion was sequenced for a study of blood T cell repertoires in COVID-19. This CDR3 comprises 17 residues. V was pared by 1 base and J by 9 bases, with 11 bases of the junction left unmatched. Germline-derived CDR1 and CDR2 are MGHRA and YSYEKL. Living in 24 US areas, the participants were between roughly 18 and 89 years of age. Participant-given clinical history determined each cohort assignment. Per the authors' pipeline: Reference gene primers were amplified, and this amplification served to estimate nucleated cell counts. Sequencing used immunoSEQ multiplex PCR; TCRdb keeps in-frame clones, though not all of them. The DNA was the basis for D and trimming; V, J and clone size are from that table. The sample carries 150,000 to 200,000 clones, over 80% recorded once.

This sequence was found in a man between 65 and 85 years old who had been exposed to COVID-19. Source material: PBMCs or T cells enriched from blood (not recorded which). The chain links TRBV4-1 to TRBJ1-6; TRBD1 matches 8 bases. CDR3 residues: CASSQGAQGAPSSPLHF. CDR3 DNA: TGCGCCAGCAGCCAAGGTGCCCAGGGGGCGCCGAGTTCACCCCTCCACTTT.